Listed below are T cell receptor beta chains from one sample, sequenced in a study of blood T cells in healthy people across ages. One entry per CDR3 protein, called by TCRdb with MiXCR from the 5' RACE reads. The data hold roughly 800,000 distinct CDR3 sequences, with approximately 25% observed a single time. These data were likewise used in another study, on T cells of mothers and their children.

Input material: blood. Every receptor here comes from a boy aged 5-17 years in good health. Each CDR3 is given with its conserved first and last residue. The order of the fields is CDR3 DNA, CDR3 protein, V gene, CDR3 length, D gene, clone size, J gene. The D gene is left open where the match is weak. Expanded clones are given a class, and other clones once, few, many or no size at all.

DNA: TGTGCCAGCAGCTCCTGGGACAGGGAGGTGGACTATGGCTACACCTTC; CDR3: CASSSWDREVDYGYTF; V: TRBV7-9; length: 16; D: TRBD1; size: -; J: TRBJ1-2
DNA: TGCAGCGCGGGGACAGGGCTGAACACTGAAGCTTTCTTT; CDR3: CSAGTGLNTEAFF; V: TRBV29-1; length: 13; D: TRBD1; size: few; J: TRBJ1-1
DNA: TGTGCCAGCACCACACCGGGACTAGAAGATACGCAGTATTTT; CDR3: CASTTPGLEDTQYF; V: TRBV13; length: 14; D: TRBD2; size: -; J: TRBJ2-3
DNA: TGTGCTAGCAGCTTAAGCCGACAGGGTATGAACGAGCAGTACTTC; CDR3: CASSLSRQGMNEQYF; V: TRBV7-7; length: 15; D: TRBD1; size: -; J: TRBJ2-7
DNA: TGTGCCAGCGCTGCAACTAATGAAAAACTGTTTTTT; CDR3: CASAATNEKLFF; V: TRBV6-2/TRBV6-3; length: 12; D: -; size: -; J: TRBJ1-4
DNA: TGTGCCAGTAGTATAGAGGGTTATGGGGCCAACGTCCTGACTTTC; CDR3: CASSIEGYGANVLTF; V: TRBV19; length: 15; D: -; size: -; J: TRBJ2-6
DNA: TGTGCCAGCAGCCAAGGAGGACTAGCGGGAGGAGAGACCCAGTACTTC; CDR3: CASSQGGLAGGETQYF; V: TRBV3-1; length: 16; D: TRBD2; size: -; J: TRBJ2-5
DNA: TGCAGCGTTGGACAGGGGGTCGAGCAGTACTTC; CDR3: CSVGQGVEQYF; V: TRBV29-1; length: 11; D: TRBD1; size: few; J: TRBJ2-7
DNA: TGTGCCAGCAGCCCTAAGTCAGCGGGAGAGGACGAGCAGTACTTC; CDR3: CASSPKSAGEDEQYF; V: TRBV12-3/TRBV12-4; length: 15; D: TRBD2; size: few; J: TRBJ2-7
DNA: TGCGCCAGCAGCCAAGTCCGGTGGGACGGGTACAATGAGCAGTTCTTC; CDR3: CASSQVRWDGYNEQFF; V: TRBV4-3; length: 16; D: -; size: -; J: TRBJ2-1
DNA: TGCGCCAGCAGCTTGGAACTAGCGGGACTCTACGAGCAGTACTTC; CDR3: CASSLELAGLYEQYF; V: TRBV5-1; length: 15; D: TRBD2; size: -; J: TRBJ2-7
DNA: TGCAGCGTTGATAGTGTGGAGACCCAGTACTTC; CDR3: CSVDSVETQYF; V: TRBV29-1; length: 11; D: -; size: -; J: TRBJ2-5
DNA: TGTGCCAGCAGCGTAGGAAGCACGGGTACGCAGTATTTT; CDR3: CASSVGSTGTQYF; V: TRBV9; length: 13; D: -; size: -; J: TRBJ2-3
DNA: TGCGCCAGCAGCTTGGATCTAGGGGGAAATAAAAACATTCAGTACTTC; CDR3: CASSLDLGGNKNIQYF; V: TRBV5-1; length: 16; D: -; size: -; J: TRBJ2-4
DNA: TGTGCCAGCAGCTTTACAGGGGGTGCCCACGAGCAGTACTTC; CDR3: CASSFTGGAHEQYF; V: TRBV7-2; length: 14; D: TRBD1; size: -; J: TRBJ2-7
DNA: TGTGCCAGCTCAGCCAACAGTCCCCCGGGATCACCCCTCCACTTT; CDR3: CASSANSPPGSPLHF; V: TRBV18; length: 15; D: -; size: -; J: TRBJ1-6
DNA: TGTGCCAGCAGCCAAGATAGGGACGGACGGGGGGATACGCAGTATTTT; CDR3: CASSQDRDGRGDTQYF; V: TRBV14; length: 16; D: -; size: -; J: TRBJ2-3
DNA: TGCAGTGCTAGAGTAGCGGGAGGATGGGGCACAGATACGCAGTATTTT; CDR3: CSARVAGGWGTDTQYF; V: TRBV20-1; length: 16; D: TRBD2; size: -; J: TRBJ2-3
DNA: TGTGCCAGCAGTCTGACTAGCGGGGGGCAACGGGAGACCCAGTACTTC; CDR3: CASSLTSGGQRETQYF; V: TRBV28; length: 16; D: TRBD2; size: -; J: TRBJ2-5
DNA: TGCGCCAGCAGCCAAGATTACTCATATATGAACACCGAAGCTTTCTTT; CDR3: CASSQDYSYMNTEAFF; V: TRBV4-1; length: 16; D: -; size: -; J: TRBJ1-1
DNA: TGCAGCGTTGATCTCTCGGTTCAAGAGACCCAGTACTTC; CDR3: CSVDLSVQETQYF; V: TRBV29-1; length: 13; D: -; size: few; J: TRBJ2-5
DNA: TGTGCCAGCAGCCAAGTTCCCTCCTTCAATGAGCAGTTCTTC; CDR3: CASSQVPSFNEQFF; V: TRBV14; length: 14; D: -; size: few; J: TRBJ2-1
DNA: TGCAGCGTTTCCGACAGGGCCAAAAACATTCAGTACTTC; CDR3: CSVSDRAKNIQYF; V: TRBV29-1; length: 13; D: -; size: -; J: TRBJ2-4
DNA: TGTGCCAGCAGCTTATTGAGCACTGAAGCTTTCTTT; CDR3: CASSLLSTEAFF; V: TRBV7-9; length: 12; D: -; size: -; J: TRBJ1-1
DNA: TGCGCCAGCAGCTTGTTCCAAGAGACCCAGTACTTC; CDR3: CASSLFQETQYF; V: TRBV5-1; length: 12; D: -; size: few; J: TRBJ2-5
DNA: TGTGCCACCAGCGACTTAACAGGGTCAGGAATGGATACGCAGTATTTT; CDR3: CATSDLTGSGMDTQYF; V: TRBV24-1; length: 16; D: -; size: -; J: TRBJ2-3
DNA: TGTGCCAGCAGCTCAAGTTGGAGCGGCCTCTCCTACAATGAGCAGTTCTTC; CDR3: CASSSSWSGLSYNEQFF; V: TRBV11-2; length: 17; D: -; size: few; J: TRBJ2-1
DNA: TGTGCCAGCAGTCTGACAGGGGGGGACAAAAACATTCAGTACTTC; CDR3: CASSLTGGDKNIQYF; V: TRBV28; length: 15; D: TRBD1; size: -; J: TRBJ2-4
DNA: TGCAGCGTTGAGTTTGAGGGGGCGCCCTACGAGCAGTACTTC; CDR3: CSVEFEGAPYEQYF; V: TRBV29-1; length: 14; D: TRBD1; size: -; J: TRBJ2-7
DNA: TGTGCCAGCAGTCCCCGACGGAGGAGGACCTACGAGCAGTACTTC; CDR3: CASSPRRRRTYEQYF; V: TRBV27; length: 15; D: -; size: -; J: TRBJ2-7
DNA: TGTGCCAGCAGCGTGGTAGGGGGTCGGGATACGCAGTATTTT; CDR3: CASSVVGGRDTQYF; V: TRBV9; length: 14; D: -; size: -; J: TRBJ2-3
DNA: TGTGCCAGCAGCTTTTTCGGGACAGACTCCACCGGGGAGCTGTTTTTT; CDR3: CASSFFGTDSTGELFF; V: TRBV5-5; length: 16; D: TRBD1; size: -; J: TRBJ2-2
DNA: TGTGCCAGCGGACTTTATGGCTACACCTTC; CDR3: CASGLYGYTF; V: TRBV21-1; length: 10; D: -; size: -; J: TRBJ1-2
DNA: TGTGCCAGCAGTCCATTCGACTCGAAGGGGGCCAACGTCCTGACTTTC; CDR3: CASSPFDSKGANVLTF; V: TRBV12-3/TRBV12-4; length: 16; D: -; size: few; J: TRBJ2-6
DNA: TGTGCCGTCAAGGACGGTTCCTACGAGCAGTACTTC; CDR3: CAVKDGSYEQYF; V: TRBV2; length: 12; D: -; size: -; J: TRBJ2-7
DNA: TGCAGCGTTGCACCAATAGGCTATGGCTACACCTTC; CDR3: CSVAPIGYGYTF; V: TRBV29-1; length: 12; D: -; size: few; J: TRBJ1-2
DNA: TGTGCCAGCAGCCAAGCGACTAGCGGGGAGTCCTACGAGCAGTACTTC; CDR3: CASSQATSGESYEQYF; V: TRBV4-2; length: 16; D: TRBD2; size: few; J: TRBJ2-7
DNA: TGTGCCACCAGTGATTTTGCCGGGGGCGGTGCTTTCTTT; CDR3: CATSDFAGGGAFF; V: TRBV24-1; length: 13; D: -; size: -; J: TRBJ1-1
DNA: TGTGCCAGCAGCCTACAACAGGGAGTGCTTTACACCTTC; CDR3: CASSLQQGVLYTF; V: TRBV7-2; length: 13; D: -; size: few; J: TRBJ1-2
DNA: TGTGCTAGTGGTTTGAGTGGGGAAGAGACCCAGTACTTC; CDR3: CASGLSGEETQYF; V: TRBV12-5; length: 13; D: -; size: -; J: TRBJ2-5
DNA: TGCGCCAGCAGCCCGGGTGGGGGGATTGGATACGAGCAGTACTTC; CDR3: CASSPGGGIGYEQYF; V: TRBV4-1; length: 15; D: -; size: -; J: TRBJ2-7
DNA: TGCGCCAGCAGCATGGGGACAGGGGGCTCATCGTACCAAGAGACCCAGTACTTC; CDR3: CASSMGTGGSSYQETQYF; V: TRBV5-1; length: 18; D: TRBD1; size: -; J: TRBJ2-5
DNA: TGTGCCAGCAGCCTGCCGACTACTGAACTCACCTACGAGCAGTACTTC; CDR3: CASSLPTTELTYEQYF; V: TRBV28; length: 16; D: -; size: -; J: TRBJ2-7
DNA: TGTGCCAGCAGTTTATACGCAACCTACGAGCAGTACTTC; CDR3: CASSLYATYEQYF; V: TRBV28; length: 13; D: -; size: -; J: TRBJ2-7
DNA: TGTGCCGCCGAACGCCCGGGGGCTTATCAGCCCCAGCATTTT; CDR3: CAAERPGAYQPQHF; V: TRBV28; length: 14; D: -; size: few; J: TRBJ1-5